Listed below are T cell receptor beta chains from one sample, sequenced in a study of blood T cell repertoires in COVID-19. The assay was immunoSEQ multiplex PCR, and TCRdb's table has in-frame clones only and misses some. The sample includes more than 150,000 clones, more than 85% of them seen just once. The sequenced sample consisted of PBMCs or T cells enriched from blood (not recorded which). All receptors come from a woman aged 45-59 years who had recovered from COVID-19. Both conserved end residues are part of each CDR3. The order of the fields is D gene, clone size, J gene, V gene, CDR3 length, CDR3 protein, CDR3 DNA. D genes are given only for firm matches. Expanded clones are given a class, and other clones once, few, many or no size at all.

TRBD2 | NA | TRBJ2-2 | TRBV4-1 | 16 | CASSQSGLAGSGELFF | TGCGCCAGCAGCCAATCGGGACTAGCGGGATCCGGGGAGCTGTTTTTT
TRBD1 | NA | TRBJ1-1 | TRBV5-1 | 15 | CASGTGGIRNTEAFF | TGCGCCAGCGGAACAGGGGGCATTAGGAACACTGAAGCTTTCTTT
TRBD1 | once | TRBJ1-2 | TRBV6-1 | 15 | CASSEAPGGVRGYTF | TGTGCCAGCAGTGAAGCCCCAGGGGGCGTGCGGGGCTACACCTTC
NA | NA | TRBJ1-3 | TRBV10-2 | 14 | CASSVQNSGNTIYF | TGCGCCAGCAGTGTTCAGAACTCTGGAAACACCATATATTTT
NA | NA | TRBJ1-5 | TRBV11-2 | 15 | CASSPGKGGNQPQHF | TGTGCCAGCAGCCCTGGGAAGGGGGGCAATCAGCCCCAGCATTTT
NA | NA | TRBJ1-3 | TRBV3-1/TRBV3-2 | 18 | CASSPLLRTPRTGNTIYF | TGTGCCAGCAGCCCGCTTTTACGGACACCCAGAACTGGAAACACCATATATTTT
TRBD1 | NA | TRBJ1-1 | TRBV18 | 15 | CASSPLGTGEIEAFF | TGTGCCAGCTCACCACTAGGGACAGGTGAGATCGAAGCTTTCTTT
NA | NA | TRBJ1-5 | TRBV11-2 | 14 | CASSLDRGNQPQHF | TGTGCCAGCAGCTTAGATCGGGGCAATCAGCCCCAGCATTTT
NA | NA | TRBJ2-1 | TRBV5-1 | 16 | CASSMQGRSSYNEQFF | TGCGCCAGCAGCATGCAGGGGCGGAGCTCCTACAATGAGCAGTTCTTC
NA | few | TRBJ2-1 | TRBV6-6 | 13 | CASRDSATIEQFF | TGTGCCAGCCGGGACTCCGCTACAATCGAGCAGTTCTTC
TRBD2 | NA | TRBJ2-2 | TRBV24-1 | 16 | CATSEMGLAGVGELFF | TGTGCCACCAGTGAAATGGGACTAGCGGGAGTGGGGGAGCTGTTTTTT
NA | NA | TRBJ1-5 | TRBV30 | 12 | CAWSSSGQPQHF | TGTGCCTGGAGTTCATCCGGTCAGCCCCAGCATTTT
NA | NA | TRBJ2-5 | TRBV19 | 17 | CASSIYGRRLVEETQYF | TGTGCCAGTAGTATATATGGAAGGAGGCTAGTAGAAGAGACCCAGTACTTC
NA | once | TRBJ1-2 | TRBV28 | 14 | CASSFRGQTYGYTF | TGTGCCAGCAGTTTTCGGGGACAAACCTATGGCTACACCTTC
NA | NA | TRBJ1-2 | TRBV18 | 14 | CASSPGGTGGGYTF | TGTGCCAGCTCACCCGGGGGAACAGGCGGCGGCTACACCTTC
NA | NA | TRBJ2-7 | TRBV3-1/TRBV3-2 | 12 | CASSQDSGEQYF | TGTGCCAGCAGCCAAGATTCGGGGGAGCAGTACTTC
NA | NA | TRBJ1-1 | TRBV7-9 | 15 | CASSSPPGGNTEAFF | TGTGCCAGCAGCTCCCCACCGGGGGGCAACACTGAAGCTTTCTTT
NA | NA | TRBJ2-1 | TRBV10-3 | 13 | CAISRSGRGEQFF | TGTGCCATCAGTAGGAGTGGTCGGGGTGAGCAGTTCTTC
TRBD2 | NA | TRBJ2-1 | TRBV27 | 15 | CASSLAGAGKLEQFF | TGTGCCAGCAGTTTGGCGGGAGCGGGTAAGCTTGAGCAGTTCTTC
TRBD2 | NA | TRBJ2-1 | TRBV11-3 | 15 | CASSAGGSRYNEQFF | TGTGCCAGCAGCGCCGGGGGGAGTCGATACAATGAGCAGTTCTTC
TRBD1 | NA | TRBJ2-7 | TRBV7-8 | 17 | CASSLGTGGLTSYEQYF | TGTGCCAGCAGCCTAGGGACAGGGGGCCTTACGTCCTACGAGCAGTACTTC
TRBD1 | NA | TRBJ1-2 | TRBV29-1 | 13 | CSVDPDRVAGYTF | TGCAGCGTTGACCCCGACAGGGTTGCTGGCTACACCTTC
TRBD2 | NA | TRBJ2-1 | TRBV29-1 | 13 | CSVGSGSDNEQFF | TGCAGCGTTGGGAGCGGGAGCGACAATGAGCAGTTCTTC
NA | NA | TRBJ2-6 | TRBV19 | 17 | CASSIMGLGSGANVLTF | TGTGCCAGTAGTATAATGGGACTGGGATCTGGGGCCAACGTCCTGACTTTC
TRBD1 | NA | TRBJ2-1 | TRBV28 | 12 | CASSLPDRGKFF | TGTGCCAGCAGTCTGCCGGACAGGGGGAAGTTCTTC
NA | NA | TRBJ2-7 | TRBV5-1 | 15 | CASSARQTGSYEQYF | TGCGCCAGCAGCGCCAGACAGACAGGCTCCTACGAGCAGTACTTC
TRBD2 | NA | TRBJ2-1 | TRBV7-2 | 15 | CASSLWTSGNNEQFF | TGTGCCAGCAGTTTGTGGACTAGCGGGAACAATGAGCAGTTCTTC
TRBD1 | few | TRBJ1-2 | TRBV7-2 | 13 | CASTRGTAYGYTF | TGTGCCAGCACTAGAGGGACAGCCTATGGCTACACCTTC
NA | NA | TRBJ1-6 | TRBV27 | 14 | CASSTTGGNSPLHF | TGTGCCAGCAGTACGACGGGAGGTAATTCACCCCTCCACTTT
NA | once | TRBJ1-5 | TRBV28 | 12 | CASSQTDQPQHF | TGTGCCAGCAGCCAGACTGATCAGCCCCAGCATTTT
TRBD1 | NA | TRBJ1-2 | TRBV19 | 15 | CASATFRDRDYGYTF | TGTGCCAGTGCTACCTTCCGGGACAGGGACTATGGCTACACCTTC
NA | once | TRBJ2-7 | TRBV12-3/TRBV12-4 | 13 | CASSLQAYYEQYF | TGTGCCAGCAGTTTACAGGCGTACTACGAGCAGTACTTC
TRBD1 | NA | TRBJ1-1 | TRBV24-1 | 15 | CATPEDRAKNTEAFF | TGTGCCACCCCGGAGGACAGGGCGAAGAACACTGAAGCTTTCTTT
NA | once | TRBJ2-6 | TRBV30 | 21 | CAWDPGRTRMKWGSGANVLTF | TGTGCCTGGGACCCCGGCAGGACAAGGATGAAGTGGGGCTCTGGGGCCAACGTCCTGACTTTC
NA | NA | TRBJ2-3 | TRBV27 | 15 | CATSLAGISTDTQYF | TGTGCCACCTCCCTCGCAGGGATCAGCACAGATACGCAGTATTTT
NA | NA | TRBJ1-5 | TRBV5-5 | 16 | CASSSQQGLSDQPQHF | TGTGCCAGCAGCTCTCAACAGGGATTATCGGATCAGCCCCAGCATTTT
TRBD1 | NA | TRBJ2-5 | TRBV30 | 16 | CAWSVRDRGIRETQYF | TGTGCCTGGAGTGTTCGGGACAGGGGAATTCGGGAGACCCAGTACTTC
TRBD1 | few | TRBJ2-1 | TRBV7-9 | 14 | CASSAGQGINEQFF | TGTGCCAGCAGCGCGGGACAGGGAATCAATGAGCAGTTCTTC
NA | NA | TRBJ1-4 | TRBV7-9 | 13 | CASRGTIDEKLFF | TGTGCCAGCAGGGGGACAATTGATGAAAAACTGTTTTTT
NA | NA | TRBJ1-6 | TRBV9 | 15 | CASSADSLPNSPLHF | TGTGCCAGCAGCGCGGACAGCCTTCCTAATTCACCCCTCCACTTT
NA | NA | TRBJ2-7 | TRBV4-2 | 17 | CASSPRSGASIGYEQYF | TGTGCCAGCAGCCCAAGATCCGGCGCTAGCATAGGCTACGAGCAGTACTTC
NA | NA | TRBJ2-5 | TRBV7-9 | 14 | CASSLTAIQETQYF | TGTGCCAGCAGCTTAACAGCCATCCAAGAGACCCAGTACTTC
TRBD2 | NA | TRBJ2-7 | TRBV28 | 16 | CASSSLLAGVRNEQYF | TGTGCCAGCAGCTCCCTTCTCGCGGGAGTGAGGAACGAGCAGTACTTC
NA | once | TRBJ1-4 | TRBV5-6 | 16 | CASSLGLTPRSEKLFF | TGTGCCAGCAGCTTAGGTCTCACACCTCGGAGTGAAAAACTGTTTTTT
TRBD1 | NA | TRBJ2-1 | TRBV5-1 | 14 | CASSRGTGYNEQFF | TGCGCCAGCAGCCGGGGGACAGGCTACAATGAGCAGTTCTTC
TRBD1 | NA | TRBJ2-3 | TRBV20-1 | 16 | CSASLGAMTGSDTQYF | TGCAGTGCTAGTCTTGGGGCGATGACAGGGTCAGATACGCAGTATTTT
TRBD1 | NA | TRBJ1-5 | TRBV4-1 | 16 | CASSPEIGTGNQPQHF | TGCGCCAGCAGCCCAGAGATCGGGACAGGCAATCAGCCCCAGCATTTT
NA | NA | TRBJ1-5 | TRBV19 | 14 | CASSGGQSNQPQHF | TGTGCCAGTAGTGGCGGACAGAGCAATCAGCCCCAGCATTTT
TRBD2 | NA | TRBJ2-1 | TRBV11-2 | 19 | CASSLGRGQLAGGRNEQFF | TGTGCCAGCAGCTTAGGGCGGGGGCAGCTAGCGGGAGGACGGAATGAGCAGTTCTTC
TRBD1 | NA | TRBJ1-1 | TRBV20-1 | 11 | CSALKQGEAFF | TGCAGTGCTCTAAAACAGGGGGAAGCTTTCTTT
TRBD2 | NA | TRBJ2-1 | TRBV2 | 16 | CASRRTSGSSYNEQFF | TGTGCCAGCAGGAGGACTAGCGGGAGCTCCTACAATGAGCAGTTCTTC
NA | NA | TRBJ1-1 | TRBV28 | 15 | CASRPGTNQGTEAFF | TGTGCCAGCAGGCCCGGGACAAACCAAGGCACTGAAGCTTTCTTT
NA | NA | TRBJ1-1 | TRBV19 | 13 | CASKPSGIAEAFF | TGTGCCAGTAAGCCGAGCGGAATAGCTGAAGCTTTCTTT
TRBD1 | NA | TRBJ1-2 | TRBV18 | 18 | CASSPGTGIIEANYGYTF | TGTGCCAGCTCACCCGGGACAGGGATCATAGAGGCTAACTATGGCTACACCTTC
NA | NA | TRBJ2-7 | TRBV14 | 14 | CASSRLGEKREQYF | TGTGCCAGCAGCCGGCTCGGGGAGAAGCGCGAGCAGTACTTC
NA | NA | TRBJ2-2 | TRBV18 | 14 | CASSPAGGTGELFF | TGTGCCAGCTCACCGGCGGGTGGAACCGGGGAGCTGTTTTTT
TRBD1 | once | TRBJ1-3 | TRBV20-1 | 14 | CSASVDRAGNTIYF | TGCAGTGCTAGTGTGGACAGGGCTGGAAACACCATATATTTT